Shown below are 19 T cell receptor beta chains from a single sample sequenced in a study of blood T cell repertoires in COVID-19. Assay used: immunoSEQ multiplex PCR; TCRdb lists only in-frame clones, some missing. The sample includes about 170,000 clones, approximately 85% of them seen just once. The sample comprised peripheral blood. These receptors all stem from a man of 80 years or more with COVID-19, enrolled during active disease.

The CDR3 region has the DNA TGCGCCAGCAGTCCCCGTAGGGGGGCATCCGGGGGGATTGAACTGTTTTTT. This encodes CASSPRRGASGGIELFF. The rearrangement uses TRBV4-1 and TRBJ1-4; a weak D match, TRBD1 (6 bases). Germline-derived CDR1 and CDR2 are MGHRA and YSYEKL. CDR3 length: 17 amino acids. The V gene lost 6 bases and the J gene lost 12 bases, with 29 bases spanning the gap.

The chain couples TRBV11-2 to TRBJ1-5; no clear D gene. This CDR3 contains 13 residues. CDR1 is SGHAT and CDR2 is FQNNGV in the germline V gene. V was clipped by 2 bases and J by 5 bases, with 7 bases between them. In nucleotides, the CDR3 is TGTGCCAGCAGCTTAAACGCGGATCAGCCCCAGCATTTT. This translates into CASSLNADQPQHF. The variable domain in full, with the rest retrieved from reference TRBV11-2 and TRBJ1-5, is EAGVAQSPRYKIIEKRQSVAFWCNPISGHATLYWYQQILGQGPKLLIQFQNNGVVDDSQLPKDRFSAERLKGVDSTLKIQPAKLEDSAVYLCASSLNADQPQHFGDGTRLSIL.

The chain employs TRBV7-3 and TRBJ2-5, with 8 bases that match TRBD1. The ends lost 1 base at V and 3 bases at J; junction bases unmatched: 7. The CDR3 sequence is 16 residues long. In germline, CDR1 is SGHTA, CDR2 FQGTGA. The DNA for the CDR3 is TGTGCCAGCAGCTTAATTAGCGGACAGGGAGAAGAGACCCAGTACTTC. It is translated as CASSLISGQGEETQYF. The full variable domain, rest sourced from reference TRBV7-3 and TRBJ2-5, is GAGVSQTPSNKVTEKGKYVELRCDPISGHTALYWYRQSLGQGPEFLIYFQGTGAADDSGLPNDRFFAVRPEGSVSTLKIQRTERGDSAVYLCASSLISGQGEETQYFGPGTRLLVL.

The chain combines TRBV18 with TRBJ1-5; D remains ambiguous. The CDR3 length is 14 residues. The germline V gene has CDR1 KGHSH and CDR2 LQKENI. Trimming took off 5 bases at V and 4 bases at J, with 12 bases between the two ends. CDR3 protein: CASSDYSQNQPQHF. CDR3 coding DNA: TGTGCCAGCTCAGATTACAGTCAAAATCAGCCCCAGCATTTT.

V usage is TRBV5-6 and J usage is TRBJ2-3; TRBD1 is a possible D gene (5 bases). Trimming left V 4 bases short and J 8 bases short, with 14 bases between. The germline CDR1 and CDR2 sequences are SGHDT and YYEEEE. This CDR3 is 13 amino acids long. CDR3 nucleotides: TGTGCCAGCAGCCTGGAACCAGGGCGTACGCAGTATTTT. Its translation: CASSLEPGRTQYF.

V and J are TRBV18 and TRBJ1-2; D perhaps matches TRBD1 (5 bases). Trimming took 4 bases from V and 4 from J, leaving 10 bases between them. This CDR3 contains 13 residues. Germline CDR1 KGHSH, CDR2 LQKENI. The CDR3: CASSHGGSYGYTF. The CDR3 bases are TGTGCCAGCTCACATGGGGGGAGCTATGGCTACACCTTC.

This chain links TRBV28 with TRBJ2-7, with 7 nucleotides matching TRBD1. Looked up from germline, CDR1 is MDHEN and CDR2 is SYDVKM. The CDR3 runs 15 residues. Trimming removed 7 bases from V and 2 bases from J; junction bases left unmatched: 11. CDR3 sequence: CASTARQGSPYEQYF. Written as DNA, the CDR3 is TGTGCCAGCACCGCCCGACAGGGCTCCCCCTACGAGCAGTACTTC.

CDR3 sequence reads: CSAGRSSYEQYF. As DNA, the CDR3 is TGCAGCGCGGGACGGAGCTCCTACGAGCAGTACTTC. The chain has TRBV29-1 and TRBJ2-7; perhaps D is TRBD1 or TRBD2 (5 bases each). The V end was cut by 7 bases, the J end by 0 bases, with 10 bases between. CDR1 SQVTM and CDR2 ANQGSEA come from the germline V gene. CDR3 length equals 12 residues.

CDR3 protein: CASSVLAETQYF. The CDR3 DNA follows: TGTGCCAGCAGTGTACTAGCGGAGACCCAGTACTTC. This sequence joins TRBV2 and TRBJ2-5; TRBD2 aligns across 7 bases. Germline V gene sequence: CDR1 SNHLY, CDR2 FYNNEI. The CDR3 is 12 residues long. With V trimmed by 4 bases and J by 5 bases, 1 base remained unmatched.

In regard to this clone: Distinct nucleotide sequences in the sample also encode this CDR3. This chain uses TRBV27 with TRBJ1-4; D call uncertain. Looked up from germline, CDR1 is MNHEY and CDR2 is SMNVEV (reference sequence). The V end was cut by 5 bases, the J end by 0 bases, with 7 bases between. This CDR3 is 14 amino acids long. The CDR3 sequence: CASSRVATNEKLFF. CDR3 nucleotide sequence: TGTGCCAGCAGTCGAGTTGCAACTAATGAAAAACTGTTTTTT.

This clone was picked up one time. The chain has TRBV5-4 and TRBJ1-2; perhaps TRBD1 as D (5 bases). Germline CDR1 and CDR2: SGHNT and YYREEE (reference sequence). The CDR3 length is 15 residues. The V gene lost 4 bases and the J gene lost 2 bases, with 15 bases spanning the gap. CDR3 DNA sequence: TGTGCCAGCAGCCCCGTGGACATAAGGAACTATGGCTACACCTTC. Translating it yields CASSPVDIRNYGYTF.

This clone was observed a few times. The CDR3: CASAPRWAGGYEQYF. CDR3 DNA sequence: TGTGCCAGCGCTCCCCGCTGGGCAGGGGGGTACGAGCAGTACTTC. The chain links TRBV9 to TRBJ2-7; weak D call: TRBD1 (7 bases). The length of the CDR3 is 15 residues. Trimming took off 7 bases at V and 4 bases at J, with 21 bases between the two ends. Germline values: CDR1 SGDLS, CDR2 YYNGEE.

CDR3 sequence: CASTDRSNSPLHF. The CDR3 region has the DNA TGTGCCAGCACCGACAGGTCTAATTCACCCCTCCACTTT. The rearrangement links TRBV2 to TRBJ1-6; D is possibly TRBD1 (6 bases). This CDR3 region has 13 residues. Trimming removed 7 bases from V and 6 bases from J, with 10 bases in between. Per the germline V gene, CDR1 is SNHLY and CDR2 is FYNNEI.

The chain joins TRBV6-5 to TRBJ2-7, with D possibly matching TRBD1 (6 bases). The CDR3 covers 14 residues. The germline gives CDR1 MNHEY, CDR2 SVGAGI. The V gene lost 4 bases and the J gene lost 6 bases, with 16 bases spanning the gap. This CDR3 reads CASSSTHQTGEQYF. The CDR3 DNA follows: TGTGCCAGCAGTTCCACCCACCAGACAGGCGAGCAGTACTTC.

The chain uses TRBV7-9 and TRBJ2-5, with 12 bases lining up with TRBD2. V was clipped by 1 base and J by 3 bases; unmatched bases: 6. CDR1 and CDR2 from the germline V gene are SEHNR and FQNEAQ (reference sequence). The CDR3 extends over 17 amino acids. The CDR3 DNA sequence: TGTGCCAGCAGCTTAGGACTAGCGGGGGCCAGGGAAGAGACCCAGTACTTC. Amino acid sequence: CASSLGLAGAREETQYF.

This clone was seen only a few times. The chain links TRBV6-2 or TRBV6-3 to TRBJ1-5; D call uncertain. Trimming shortened V by 2 bases and J by 0 bases, and 8 bases separated the two germline ends. This CDR3 is built from 15 residues. Per the germline V gene, CDR1 is MNHEY and CDR2 is SVGEGT. The CDR3 nucleotides read TGTGCCAGCAGTTACGGCAGTTATAGCAATCAGCCCCAGCATTTT. Translated, it gives CASSYGSYSNQPQHF.

V usage is TRBV18 and J usage is TRBJ2-1, with TRBD1 identical over 7 bases. CDR1 and CDR2 (germline): KGHSH, LQKENI. The CDR3 is made up of 16 amino acids. V lost 1 base, J lost 4 bases, and 7 bases stayed unmatched. CDR3 protein: CASSPQGAPGYNEQFF. The CDR3, as DNA: TGTGCCAGCTCACCACAGGGGGCCCCAGGGTACAATGAGCAGTTCTTC.

This clone was counted between two and nine times. This chain uses TRBV20-1 with TRBJ1-5; no clear D. CDR1 is DFQATT and CDR2 is SNEGSKA in the germline V gene (reference sequence). The V end lost 5 bases, the J end lost 6 bases, and 8 bases lay between the germline ends. This CDR3 has 11 amino acids. In DNA form, the CDR3 reads TGCAGTGCTGGGAGGAGTCAGCCCCAGCATTTT. Its translation: CSAGRSQPQHF.

This CDR3 reads CASGADKYSNQPQHF. The CDR3 nucleotides are TGTGCCAGCGGGGCAGACAAATATAGCAATCAGCCCCAGCATTTT. The V and J genes are TRBV2 and TRBJ1-5; weak D call: TRBD1 (5 bases). The V gene lost 8 bases and the J gene lost 0 bases, with 14 bases spanning the gap. The CDR3 has 15 residues. Germline CDR1 SNHLY, CDR2 FYNNEI.